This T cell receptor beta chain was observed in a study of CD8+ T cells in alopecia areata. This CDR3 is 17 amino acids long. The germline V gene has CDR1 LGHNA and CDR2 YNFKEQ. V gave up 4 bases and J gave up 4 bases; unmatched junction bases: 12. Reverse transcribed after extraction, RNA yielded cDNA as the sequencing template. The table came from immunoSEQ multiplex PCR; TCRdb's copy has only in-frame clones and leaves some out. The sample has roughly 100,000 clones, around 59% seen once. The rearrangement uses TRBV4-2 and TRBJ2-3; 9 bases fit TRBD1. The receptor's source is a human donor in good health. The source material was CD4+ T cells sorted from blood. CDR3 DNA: TGTGCCAGCAGCCCAACCTATCCCGGGACAGGGCCAGATACGCAGTATTTT. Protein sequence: CASSPTYPGTGPDTQYF.